These 18 T cell receptor beta chains share one sample of origin, sequenced in a study of blood T cell repertoires in COVID-19. Clones were read by immunoSEQ multiplex PCR, and TCRdb kept only the in-frame ones, dropping some. Here the sample spans tens of thousands of clones, over 80% being singletons. The sequenced sample was peripheral blood. The source is a man older than 75 with active or convalescent COVID-19.

The V gene is TRBV4-3, the J gene TRBJ2-3, with TRBD2 matching over 12 bases. CDR1 is LGHNA, CDR2 YSLEER, per germline. Unmatched junction bases numbered 6, after V lost 1 base and J lost 1 base. The CDR3 is made up of 18 amino acids. DNA for the CDR3: TGCGCCAGCAGCCAAGCATGGCGACTAGCGGGGGGCACAGATACGCAGTATTTT. Residues: CASSQAWRLAGGTDTQYF.

This rearrangement joins TRBV7-9 to TRBJ2-7, with a possible D match to TRBD1 (5 bases). CDR3 size: 14 residues. Per the germline V gene, CDR1 is SEHNR and CDR2 is FQNEAQ (reference sequence). Trimming removed 5 bases at V and 2 bases at J, with 13 bases between. The CDR3 here is CASSLQGRTYEQYF. The DNA for the CDR3 is TGTGCCAGCAGCCTCCAGGGAAGGACCTACGAGCAGTACTTC.

The chain carries TRBV9 and TRBJ2-2; 9 bases fit TRBD1. From germline, CDR1 is SGDLS and CDR2 YYNGEE. V lost 2 bases to trimming and J lost 0 bases; unmatched junction nucleotides: 17. This CDR3 region has 21 residues. The CDR3 loop is CASSVRQGVSPSPANTGELFF. As DNA, the CDR3 is TGTGCCAGCAGCGTTAGACAGGGGGTATCCCCTTCACCCGCGAACACCGGGGAGCTGTTTTTT.

V gene TRBV6-4 combines with J gene TRBJ1-1, with D maybe TRBD1 (5 bases). The V end was cut by 2 bases, the J end by 3 bases, with 13 bases between. The germline gives CDR1 MRHNA, CDR2 SNTAGT. This CDR3 spans 15 amino acids. The DNA for the CDR3 is TGTGCCAGCAGTGACCGGGCAGGGATGGACACTGAAGCTTTCTTT. Its translation: CASSDRAGMDTEAFF.

The rearrangement links TRBV11-2 to TRBJ2-7; 10 bases fit TRBD2. CDR1 is SGHAT, CDR2 FQNNGV, per germline. The ends lost 1 base at V and 3 bases at J; junction bases unmatched: 6. CDR3 size: 16 residues. The CDR3 DNA follows: TGTGCCAGCAGCTTAGTTCGTAGCGGGAGGCGCTACGAGCAGTACTTC. The encoded protein is CASSLVRSGRRYEQYF.

This chain uses TRBV7-8 with TRBJ1-1; maybe TRBD1 (5 bases). Germline CDR1 SGHVS, CDR2 FQNEAQ. Trimming removed 3 bases at V and 4 bases at J, with 9 bases between. There are 13 residues in the CDR3. The CDR3 protein is CASSLGLVTEAFF. The CDR3 DNA sequence: TGTGCCAGCAGCTTGGGGCTGGTCACTGAAGCTTTCTTT.

The chain has TRBV5-1 and TRBJ1-4; D uncertain. This CDR3 region has 15 residues. Germline lookup yields CDR1 SGHRS and CDR2 YFSETQ. The V end was cut by 1 base, the J end by 8 bases, with 15 bases between. The CDR3 DNA reads TGCGCCAGCAGCTTGAATGAAGGGCGCGGGGAAAAACTGTTTTTT. Amino acids: CASSLNEGRGEKLFF.

The chain uses TRBV6-2 or TRBV6-3 and TRBJ1-1, with D maybe TRBD1 (5 bases). The germline gives CDR1 MNHEY, CDR2 SVGEGT. This CDR3 has 13 residues. V was shortened by 0 bases and J by 10 bases, with 12 bases between the two germline ends. DNA for the CDR3: TGTGCCAGCAGTTACTCATCAGGGTTAAGAGCTTTCTTT. Protein sequence: CASSYSSGLRAFF.

The chain couples TRBV6-6 to TRBJ2-4, with 13 positions matching TRBD2. CDR1 and CDR2 (germline): MNHNY, SVGAGI (reference sequence). This CDR3 is built from 13 residues. J was trimmed by 9 bases and V by 10 bases; bases with no gene match: 6. The DNA for the CDR3 is TGTGCCACACGACTAGCGGGAGGTGGCATTCAGTACTTC. This codes for CATRLAGGGIQYF.

This chain uses TRBV28 with TRBJ1-3, with D maybe TRBD1 (5 bases). This CDR3 is built from 15 residues. CDR1 is MDHEN, CDR2 SYDVKM, per germline. Deletions cut 1 base from V and 3 bases from J, with 10 bases between. The CDR3 here is CASSLSKGDGNTIYF. The CDR3 DNA is TGTGCCAGCAGTTTATCTAAAGGGGATGGAAACACCATATATTTT.

The V call is TRBV28, the J call TRBJ2-2, with a weak D call TRBD1 (6 bases). The CDR3 has 13 amino acids. Trimming cost V 5 bases and J 3 bases, with 7 bases left between them. CDR1 is MDHEN, CDR2 SYDVKM, per germline. Here the CDR3 reads CASSTGYTGELFF. The DNA for the CDR3 is TGTGCCAGCAGTACAGGGTACACCGGGGAGCTGTTTTTT. Drawing the rest from reference TRBV28 and TRBJ2-2, the complete variable domain is DVKVTQSSRYLVKRTGEKVFLECVQDMDHENMFWYRQDPGLGLRLIYFSYDVKMKEKGDIPEGYSVSREKKERFSLILESASTNQTSMYLCASSTGYTGELFFGEGSRLTVL.

The chain carries TRBV18 and TRBJ2-5; D possibly corresponds to TRBD1 (5 bases). This CDR3 contains 13 residues. The germline V and J ends were trimmed by 6 bases and 1 base, with 9 bases remaining between them. The germline V gene encodes CDR1 KGHSH and CDR2 LQKENI. CDR3 sequence (DNA): TGTGCCAGCTCGGCCACAGGCCAAGAGACCCAGTACTTC. It codes for CASSATGQETQYF.

The gene calls are TRBV5-5 and TRBJ1-5; D is ambiguous. Germline values: CDR1 SGHKS, CDR2 YYEKEE (reference sequence). This CDR3 contains 15 residues. V dropped 2 bases and J dropped 1 base, with 10 bases sitting between them. The CDR3 nucleotides are TGTGCCAGCAGCTTTTCTTCTTCCAGCAATCAGCCCCAGCATTTT. It specifies CASSFSSSSNQPQHF.

This clone was observed a single time. The J gene is TRBJ2-1, the V gene TRBV7-9, with 10 bases fitting TRBD2. Germline loops: CDR1 SEHNR, CDR2 FQNEAQ (reference sequence). J gave up 8 bases and V 6 bases, and 4 bases lay outside the gene matches. CDR3 length: 13 residues. Here the CDR3 reads CASSSSGRDEQFF. In DNA form, the CDR3 reads TGTGCCAGCAGTTCTAGCGGGAGAGATGAGCAGTTCTTC.

The rearrangement uses TRBV7-9 and TRBJ2-7; 10 bases match TRBD2. Looked up from germline, CDR1 is SEHNR and CDR2 is FQNEAQ (reference sequence). Trimming cost V 3 bases and J 5 bases; bases outside gene matches: 7. The CDR3 covers 15 residues. In DNA, the CDR3 is TGTGCCAGCAGCTTTGTCAGCGGGGGGGTTGACGAGCAGTACTTC. This sequence encodes CASSFVSGGVDEQYF.

This chain connects TRBV5-1 to TRBJ2-6, with 7 bases identical to TRBD2. CDR3 size: 15 residues. Germline V gene data show CDR1 as SGHRS and CDR2 as YFSETQ. Germline trimming cut 4 bases from V and 0 bases from J; bases unmatched to any gene: 1. CDR3 bases: TGCGCCAGCAGCCCGGGGGGCTCTGGGGCCAACGTCCTGACTTTC. Translating gives CASSPGGSGANVLTF.

The V gene is TRBV2, the J gene TRBJ2-2, with D maybe TRBD2 (7 bases). The CDR3 covers 14 residues. Germline values: CDR1 SNHLY, CDR2 FYNNEI. V was pared by 5 bases and J by 6 bases, with 13 bases between. The CDR3 bases are TGTGCCAGCAGTCTTCGGGGGGCCGCCGGGGAGCTGTTTTTT. Amino acids: CASSLRGAAGELFF.

This clone has a single count. The CDR3 loop reads CASSLAPLMNTEAFF. Here the CDR3 DNA reads TGCGCCAGCAGCTTGGCCCCTCTTATGAACACTGAAGCTTTCTTT. The chain employs TRBV5-1 and TRBJ1-1; no definite D call. V was clipped by 0 bases and J by 0 bases, with 9 bases between them. Looked up from germline, CDR1 is SGHRS and CDR2 is YFSETQ. CDR3 length: 15 residues.